The 24 T cell receptor beta chains presented below share a single source sample, sequenced in a study of T cells in localized non-small cell lung cancer. Profiled with immunoSEQ multiplex PCR; TCRdb holds only in-frame clones, not every one. This repertoire shows roughly 38,000 clones, around nine tenths found once; its top ten account for around 3.7%. The source material was peripheral blood, sampled before any cancer treatment. These receptors all come from a man aged 18 to 55 with stage I lung adenocarcinoma.

This chain connects TRBV19 to TRBJ2-5, with 7 nucleotides matching TRBD1. This CDR3 spans 15 amino acids. The V gene end was trimmed by 8 bases and the J gene end by 1 base; junction bases not matched to a gene: 10. Germline V gene sequence: CDR1 LNHDA, CDR2 SQIVND (reference sequence). The CDR3 loop is CASSHLRDSQETQYF. The DNA of the CDR3 is TGTGCCAGTTCGCACCTAAGGGACAGCCAAGAGACCCAGTACTTC.

The V gene is TRBV4-3, the J gene TRBJ2-7, with D tentatively TRBD1 or TRBD2 (5 bases each). The germline CDR1 and CDR2 sequences are LGHNA and YSLEER. CDR3 size: 16 residues. Trimming removed 0 bases from V and 3 bases from J, with 15 bases in between. For the CDR3, the DNA is TGCGCCAGCAGCCAAGATGGGGACGGGGACGTCTACGAGCAGTACTTC. Its protein is CASSQDGDGDVYEQYF.

This chain links TRBV29-1 with TRBJ2-7; D gene ambiguous. Germline V gene data show CDR1 as SQVTM and CDR2 as ANQGSEA. The CDR3 runs 12 residues. The germline V and J ends were trimmed by 3 bases and 3 bases, with 9 bases remaining between them. The CDR3 DNA reads TGCAGCGTTGAGACGAAATACTACGAGCAGTACTTC. Amino acids: CSVETKYYEQYF.

The chain has TRBV4-3 and TRBJ2-2; D perhaps matches TRBD2 (5 bases). Germline V gives CDR1 LGHNA, CDR2 YSLEER. V was shortened by 5 bases and J by 2 bases, with 12 bases between the two germline ends. CDR3 length: 15 amino acids. In DNA, the CDR3 is TGCGCCAGCAGCTCTGGACTTTCAAACACCGGGGAGCTGTTTTTT. Protein product: CASSSGLSNTGELFF.

This chain uses TRBV19 with TRBJ1-6, with D hard to call. Per germline, CDR1 LNHDA and CDR2 SQIVND (reference sequence). This CDR3 is built from 16 residues. V lost 6 bases to trimming and J lost 7 bases, with 19 bases between them. The DNA for the CDR3 is TGTGCCAGTAGAACCCCAGGCGCCAGCACCAATTCACCCCTCCACTTT. It specifies CASRTPGASTNSPLHF. The variable domain in full, completed from reference TRBV19 and TRBJ1-6, reads DGGITQSPKYLFRKEGQNVTLSCEQNLNHDAMYWYRQDPGQGLRLIYYSQIVNDFQKGDIAEGYSVSREKKESFPLTVTSAQKNPTAFYLCASRTPGASTNSPLHFGNGTRLTVT.

The genes are TRBV19 and TRBJ1-5; the D gene is possibly TRBD1 (5 bases). Looked up from germline, CDR1 is LNHDA and CDR2 is SQIVND (reference sequence). This CDR3 spans 17 amino acids. The V and J ends lost 9 bases and 1 base respectively, with 22 bases between them. The CDR3 nucleotides are TGTGCCAGCAGGGAGAGGGGCGGCTGGAACAGCAATCAGCCCCAGCATTTT. Translated, it gives CASRERGGWNSNQPQHF.

The CDR3 nucleotides read TGTGCCAGCAGCTTGGATACTGGAGCCTACGAGCAGTACTTC. Translation gives CASSLDTGAYEQYF. This chain uses TRBV5-4 with TRBJ2-7; D not resolved. Trimming cost V 0 bases and J 2 bases, with 9 bases left between them. The germline gives CDR1 SGHNT, CDR2 YYREEE (reference sequence). This CDR3 region has 14 residues.

This clone has more than one count but fewer than ten. This sequence joins TRBV11-2 and TRBJ1-1, with D perhaps matching TRBD1 (5 bases). Germline V gives CDR1 SGHAT, CDR2 FQNNGV. The CDR3 has 14 residues. V was pared by 0 bases and J by 6 bases, with 11 bases between. The CDR3 sequence is CASSLEGVGSEAFF. Here the CDR3 DNA reads TGTGCCAGCAGCTTAGAGGGGGTGGGGTCTGAAGCTTTCTTT.

The chain uses TRBV5-1 and TRBJ1-1, with D unresolved. This CDR3 is built from 16 residues. CDR1 SGHRS and CDR2 YFSETQ come from the germline V gene. Trimming stripped 2 bases from V and 4 bases from J, with 18 bases between. CDR3 bases: TGCGCCAGCAGCTTAGATACCCTATCGACAAGCACTGAAGCTTTCTTT. Amino acids: CASSLDTLSTSTEAFF.

This sequence joins TRBV6-1 and TRBJ1-2; D unclear. This CDR3 has 15 residues. The V and J ends lost 1 base and 1 base respectively, with 10 bases between them. Germline V CDR1 and CDR2: MNHNS, SASEGT. The CDR3 protein is CASSEEPGINYGYTF. The CDR3 region has the DNA TGTGCCAGCAGTGAAGAACCGGGGATTAACTATGGCTACACCTTC.

The chain carries TRBV12-5 and TRBJ1-1; possible D gene TRBD1, 5 bases. Per the germline V gene, CDR1 is LGHNT and CDR2 is FRNRAP. Trimming left V 0 bases short and J 5 bases short, with 19 bases between. The CDR3 extends over 17 amino acids. The CDR3, as DNA: TGTGCTAGTGGTTTGGTACGGTCGGGGGGGACGTGGACTGAAGCTTTCTTT. It specifies CASGLVRSGGTWTEAFF.

The rearrangement links TRBV4-1 to TRBJ2-5; tentatively, D is TRBD1 (5 bases). This CDR3 contains 13 residues. Trimming stripped 0 bases from V and 3 bases from J, with 5 bases between. Germline V gene data show CDR1 as MGHRA and CDR2 as YSYEKL. CDR3: CASSQEGEETQYF. In DNA, the CDR3 is TGCGCCAGCAGCCAAGAAGGGGAAGAGACCCAGTACTTC.

This clone was seen more than once but under ten times. The gene calls are TRBV7-6 and TRBJ2-1; 10 bases are shared with TRBD2. This CDR3 contains 15 residues. Germline loops: CDR1 SGHVS, CDR2 FNYEAQ. The V gene end was trimmed by 5 bases and the J gene end by 4 bases; junction bases not matched to a gene: 5. The CDR3 coding sequence is TGTGCCAGCAGCAGTAGCGGGGGGTCTTACAATGAGCAGTTCTTC. Its translation is CASSSSGGSYNEQFF. Using reference TRBV7-6 and TRBJ2-1 for the parts outside the CDR3, the full variable domain is GAGVSQSPRYKVTKRGQDVALRCDPISGHVSLYWYRQALGQGPEFLTYFNYEAQQDKSGLPNDRFSAERPEGSISTLTIQRTEQRDSAMYRCASSSSGGSYNEQFFGPGTRLTVL.

The chain is built from TRBV28 and TRBJ2-7; 10 bases align to TRBD1. The germline V gene encodes CDR1 MDHEN and CDR2 SYDVKM. V gave up 4 bases and J gave up 0 bases; unmatched junction bases: 6. CDR3 length: 16 residues. The CDR3 spells CASSSFGQGGSYEQYF. CDR3 coding DNA: TGTGCCAGCAGTTCGTTCGGACAGGGGGGCTCCTACGAGCAGTACTTC.

This clone came up a few times. V and J are TRBV30 and TRBJ1-1; a possible D gene is TRBD1 (5 bases). The V end lost 0 bases, the J end lost 6 bases, and 11 bases lay between the germline ends. Germline CDR1 GTSNPN, CDR2 SVGIG (reference sequence). The CDR3 is made up of 13 amino acids. Here the CDR3 reads CAWSVRSTAEAFF. In DNA, the CDR3 is TGTGCCTGGAGTGTACGGTCGACAGCTGAAGCTTTCTTT.

The rearrangement uses TRBV15 and TRBJ2-1; possible D gene TRBD2, 5 bases. The V gene's germline CDR1 is LNHNV and CDR2 YYDKDF (reference sequence). V was clipped by 4 bases and J by 3 bases, with 16 bases between them. There are 16 residues in the CDR3. The CDR3 nucleotides are TGTGCCACCAGCAAAATGAGACGGGGAGACTACAATGAGCAGTTCTTC. Amino acid sequence: CATSKMRRGDYNEQFF.

The chain recombines TRBV7-2 with TRBJ2-1; 13 bases agree with TRBD2. Germline CDR1 and CDR2: SGHTA and FQGNSA. With V trimmed by 2 bases and J by 9 bases, 4 bases remained unmatched. The CDR3 totals 15 residues. The CDR3 protein is CASSLTSGGAGEQFF. CDR3 bases: TGTGCCAGCAGCTTAACTAGCGGGGGGGCAGGTGAGCAGTTCTTC.

This clone was observed once. CDR3 nucleotide sequence: TGCGCCAGCAGCTTTGGGACGGGGGATAATGAAAAACTGTTTTTT. Residues: CASSFGTGDNEKLFF. The chain links TRBV5-1 to TRBJ1-4; tentatively, D is TRBD1 (5 bases). Germline-derived CDR1 and CDR2 are SGHRS and YFSETQ. The CDR3 totals 15 residues. V was cut by 2 bases and J by 4 bases, with 12 bases left in between. Looking up the rest from reference TRBV5-1 and TRBJ1-4 gives the full variable domain: KAGVTQTPRYLIKTRGQQVTLSCSPISGHRSVSWYQQTPGQGLQFLFEYFSETQRNKGNFPGRFSGRQFSNSRSEMNVSTLELGDSALYLCASSFGTGDNEKLFFGSGTQLSVL.

This clone was counted a single time. The V gene is TRBV7-8, the J gene TRBJ1-3; a weak D match, TRBD1 (6 bases). CDR3 size: 19 residues. Germline V gene lookup returns CDR1 SGHVS and CDR2 FQNEAQ. V was shortened by 5 bases and J by 0 bases, with 23 bases between the two germline ends. CDR3 sequence reads: CASSPLTGGREGSGNTIYF. The CDR3 region has the DNA TGTGCCAGCAGCCCACTAACCGGGGGCAGAGAAGGCTCTGGAAACACCATATATTTT.

This clone was observed a handful of times. The genes are TRBV29-1 and TRBJ1-2, with TRBD1 identical over 8 bases. The CDR3 sequence is 13 residues long. With V trimmed by 6 bases and J by 8 bases, 11 bases remained unmatched. Germline V CDR1 and CDR2: SQVTM, ANQGSEA. CDR3 DNA sequence: TGCAGCGTACCTACCCAGGGGGCGAGGGGCTACACCTTC. This sequence encodes CSVPTQGARGYTF.

The V gene is TRBV7-9, the J gene TRBJ2-7; D is perhaps TRBD1 (6 bases). Germline loops: CDR1 SEHNR, CDR2 FQNEAQ (reference sequence). This CDR3 spans 16 amino acids. V was cut by 1 base and J by 9 bases, with 22 bases left in between. CDR3 nucleotides: TGTGCCAGCAGCTTAGGGGGGCTCATCTCTCTTACAACGCAGTACTTC. It is translated as CASSLGGLISLTTQYF.

This chain connects TRBV28 to TRBJ2-7; 8 bases agree with TRBD2. Per germline, CDR1 MDHEN and CDR2 SYDVKM. The CDR3 extends over 15 amino acids. V dropped 7 bases and J dropped 0; count of bases not matched to a gene: 8. This chain's CDR3 is CASNDSGDYSYEQYF. DNA of the CDR3: TGTGCCAGCAACGATAGCGGGGACTACTCCTACGAGCAGTACTTC.

This clone has just a few counts. The gene calls are TRBV7-8 and TRBJ2-1; 12 bases fit TRBD2. Germline V lookup: CDR1 SGHVS, CDR2 FQNEAQ. The CDR3 consists of 14 residues. Germline trimming cut 5 bases from V and 15 bases from J; bases unmatched to any gene: 11. The CDR3, as DNA: TGTGCCAGCAGCCTCCCGCGGACTAGCGGGGAGTTGTTCTTC. Translated: CASSLPRTSGELFF.

The chain carries TRBV12-5 and TRBJ1-2; no clear D. This CDR3 is 13 amino acids long. Germline V CDR1 and CDR2: LGHNT, FRNRAP. Trimming left V 8 bases short and J 2 bases short, with 12 bases between. CDR3 region: CASYRTENYGYTF. DNA of the CDR3: TGTGCTAGTTATAGGACGGAAAACTATGGCTACACCTTC.